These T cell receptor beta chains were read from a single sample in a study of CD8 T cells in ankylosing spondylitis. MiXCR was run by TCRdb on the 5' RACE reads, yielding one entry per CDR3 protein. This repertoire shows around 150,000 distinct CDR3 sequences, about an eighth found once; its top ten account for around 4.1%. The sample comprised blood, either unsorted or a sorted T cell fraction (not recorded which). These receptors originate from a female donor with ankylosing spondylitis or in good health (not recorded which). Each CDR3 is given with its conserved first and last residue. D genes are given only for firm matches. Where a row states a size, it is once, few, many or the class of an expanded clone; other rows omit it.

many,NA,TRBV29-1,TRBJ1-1,TGCAGCGTTGGGAACACTGAAGCTTTCTTT,CSVGNTEAFF
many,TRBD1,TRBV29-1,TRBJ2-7,TGCAGCGCGGCCGGCCTGATGACAGGGGTTAACTACGAGCAGTACTTC,CSAAGLMTGVNYEQYF
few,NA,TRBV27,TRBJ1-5,TGTGCCAGCAGTTTTTTGGGACCTTATAGCAATCAGCCCCAGCATTTT,CASSFLGPYSNQPQHF
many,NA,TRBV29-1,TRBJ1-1,TGCAGCGTTGAAGAAAGCGGCCGGGGAAGGGGGGCTTTCTTT,CSVEESGRGRGAFF
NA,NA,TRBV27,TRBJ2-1,TGTGCCAGCGGAACCGGGACCGCAGCAGGTGAGCAGTTCTTC,CASGTGTAAGEQFF
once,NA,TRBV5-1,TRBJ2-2,TGCGCCAGCAGGGGCTCGATTAATTCCAGGGAGCTGTTTTTT,CASRGSINSRELFF
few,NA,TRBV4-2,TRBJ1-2,TGTGCCAGCAGCCAAGGATCGCTGACGGCCCCCTATGGCTACACCTTC,CASSQGSLTAPYGYTF
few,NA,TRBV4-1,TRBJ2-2,TGCGCCAGCAGCCATGAAGCGAACACCGGGGAGCTGTTTTTT,CASSHEANTGELFF
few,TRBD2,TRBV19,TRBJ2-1,TGTGCCAGTAGTAACCTGCGGGGGGAGTCCTACAATGAGCAGTTCTTC,CASSNLRGESYNEQFF
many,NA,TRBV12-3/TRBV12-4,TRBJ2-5,TGTGCCAGCAGTCTCGCCCCGGGACTCATCCAAGAGACCCAGTACTTC,CASSLAPGLIQETQYF
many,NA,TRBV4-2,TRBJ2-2,TGTGCCAGCAGCCAAGATAGAGCTAGCGGGGAGCTGTTTTTT,CASSQDRASGELFF
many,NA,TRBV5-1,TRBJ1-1,TGCGCCAGCAGCTTGGGGAGGGGGATCGAGGACACTGAAGCTTTCTTT,CASSLGRGIEDTEAFF
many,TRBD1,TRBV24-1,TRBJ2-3,TGTGCCACCAGTGATTTACAGGGGGTCGGCACAGATACGCAGTATTTT,CATSDLQGVGTDTQYF
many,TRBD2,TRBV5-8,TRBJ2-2,TGTGCCAGCAGAGGGAGGGGACTAAACACCGGGGAGCTGTTTTTT,CASRGRGLNTGELFF
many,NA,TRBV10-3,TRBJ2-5,TGTGCCATCAGTGACCGGACAGAGGAGACCCAGTACTTC,CAISDRTEETQYF
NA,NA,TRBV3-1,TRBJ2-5,TGTGCCAGCAGCCGATCAAGGAAGGGGACCCAGTACTTC,CASSRSRKGTQYF
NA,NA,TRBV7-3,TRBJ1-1,TGTGCCAGCAGCTTAACGGAGGGGTGGGGTGAAGCTTTCTTT,CASSLTEGWGEAFF
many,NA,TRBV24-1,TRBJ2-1,TGTGCCACCAGTGCCTTGGGTGATGAGCAGTTCTTC,CATSALGDEQFF
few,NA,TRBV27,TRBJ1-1,TGTGCCAGCAGAAGTACCGGGGTTAACACTGAAGCTTTCTTT,CASRSTGVNTEAFF
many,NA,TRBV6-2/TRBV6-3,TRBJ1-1,TGTGCCAGCAGTTACCGGGGAGGAGGTGAAGCTTTCTTT,CASSYRGGGEAFF
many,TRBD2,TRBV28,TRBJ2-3,TGTGCCAGCACTAGCGGGGGGGCAGATACGCAGTATTTT,CASTSGGADTQYF
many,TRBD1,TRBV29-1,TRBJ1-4,TGCAGCGTTGAATTACCGGGACAGGGTAATGAAAAACTGTTTTTT,CSVELPGQGNEKLFF
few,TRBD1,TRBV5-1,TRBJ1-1,TGCGCCAGCAGCTTGGGGGGGGGAAAACAGGGGTTGGAGAACACTGAAGCTTTCTTT,CASSLGGGKQGLENTEAFF
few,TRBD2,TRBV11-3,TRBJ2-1,TGTGCCAGCAGCTTACTCGGACTAGGTTCTGTTCGGGTATACAATGAGCAGTTCTTC,CASSLLGLGSVRVYNEQFF
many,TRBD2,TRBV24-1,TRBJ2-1,TGTGCCACCAGTGGTCCGGGACTAGCGGGGAGCTCCTACAATGAGCAGTTCTTC,CATSGPGLAGSSYNEQFF
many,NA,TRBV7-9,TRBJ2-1,TGTGCCAGCAGCCGTGGGTACAATGAGCAGTTCTTC,CASSRGYNEQFF
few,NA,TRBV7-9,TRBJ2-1,TGTGCCAGCAGCTTTTCGGGGTCCTACAATGAGCAGTTCTTC,CASSFSGSYNEQFF
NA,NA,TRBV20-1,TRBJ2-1,TGCAGTGCTGCTAGCGCGGCCTACAATGAGCAGTTCTTC,CSAASAAYNEQFF
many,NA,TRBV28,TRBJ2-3,TGTGCCAGCAGTTTGGACCGCACAGATACGCAGTATTTT,CASSLDRTDTQYF
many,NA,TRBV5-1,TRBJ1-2,TGCGCCAGCAGTTTTGGGGGATTTAGAACGTCCGATGGCTACACCTTC,CASSFGGFRTSDGYTF
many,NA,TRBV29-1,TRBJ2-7,TGCAGCGTTGGGACAGTTCCAATCTACGAGCAGTACTTC,CSVGTVPIYEQYF
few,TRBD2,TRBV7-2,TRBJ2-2,TGTGCCAGCAGCTTAGCGCGGGAGGTCGGGGAGCTGTTTTTT,CASSLAREVGELFF
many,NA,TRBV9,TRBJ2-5,TGTGCCAGCAGCGTAGAGGCTCACCCCCGTGAGACCCAGTACTTC,CASSVEAHPRETQYF
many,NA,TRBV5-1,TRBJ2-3,TGCGCCAGCAGCGGGACGGGGGATGTTAGAGATACGCAGTATTTT,CASSGTGDVRDTQYF
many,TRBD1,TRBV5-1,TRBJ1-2,TGCGCCAGCAGCGAGGACAGGATCACTTATGGCTACACCTTC,CASSEDRITYGYTF
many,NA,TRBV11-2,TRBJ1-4,TGTGCCAGCAGCTTAGCGCCAAGTAATGAAAAACTGTTTTTT,CASSLAPSNEKLFF
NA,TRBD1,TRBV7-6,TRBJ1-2,TGTGCCAGCAGCCCCAGGGGGTATGCTGATGGCTACACCTTC,CASSPRGYADGYTF
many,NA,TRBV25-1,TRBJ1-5,TGTGCCAGCAGTGGGACTCTTAGCAATCAGCCCCAGCATTTT,CASSGTLSNQPQHF
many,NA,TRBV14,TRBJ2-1,TGTGCCAGCAGCCAAGATGGGTACCATCAGTTCTTC,CASSQDGYHQFF
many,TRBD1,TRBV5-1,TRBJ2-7,TGCGCCAGCAGCAATCCCTCAGGCCGGGACAGCCCCTACGAGCAGTACTTC,CASSNPSGRDSPYEQYF
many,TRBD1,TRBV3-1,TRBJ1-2,TGTGCCAGCAGCCAAGCAAGGGGACAGGGACGGGTCTATGGCTACACCTTC,CASSQARGQGRVYGYTF
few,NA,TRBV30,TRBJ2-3,TGTGCCTGGGGGGCCCCATTAGCAACAGATACGCAGTATTTT,CAWGAPLATDTQYF
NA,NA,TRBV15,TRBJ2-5,TGTGCCACTACGAGGGGGGTACAAGAGACCCAGTACTTC,CATTRGVQETQYF
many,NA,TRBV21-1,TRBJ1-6,TGTGCCAGCAGCAAAGCTAAAGGACAGGGTACCGTCCCCAGGTCACCCCTCCACTTT,CASSKAKGQGTVPRSPLHF
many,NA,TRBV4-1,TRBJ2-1,TGCGCCAGCAGCCAAGGACTAGAGAGGTTCAATGAGCAGTTCTTC,CASSQGLERFNEQFF
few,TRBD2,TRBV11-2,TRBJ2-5,TGTGCCAGCAGCGTAGGGGGACTAGCGGGGGGGCGGGGAGAGACCCAGTACTTC,CASSVGGLAGGRGETQYF
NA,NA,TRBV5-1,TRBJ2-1,TGCGCCAGCAGCTTGATGGGGGGGGCTAGCTCCTACAATGAGCAGTTCTTC,CASSLMGGASSYNEQFF
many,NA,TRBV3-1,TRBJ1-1,TGTGCCAGCAGCCGGGGATCGCACACTGAAGCTTTCTTT,CASSRGSHTEAFF
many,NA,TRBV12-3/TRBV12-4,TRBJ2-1,TGTGCCAGCAGTTTAGGACAGGTGTGGTCCTACAATGAGCAGTTCTTC,CASSLGQVWSYNEQFF
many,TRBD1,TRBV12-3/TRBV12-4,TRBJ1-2,TGTGCCAGCAGTCAGGACAGGGGGCAGGACTATGGCTACACCTTC,CASSQDRGQDYGYTF
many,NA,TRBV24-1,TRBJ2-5,TGTGCCACCAGTGACCCAGATCCGTCGGAGACCCAGTACTTC,CATSDPDPSETQYF
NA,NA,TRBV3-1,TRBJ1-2,TGTGCCAGCAGCCTCCGCGGGGAGACCTTCTATGGCTACACCTTC,CASSLRGETFYGYTF
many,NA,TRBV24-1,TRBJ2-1,TGTGCCACCAGTGATTCATTGCCGGGGTACAATGAGCAGTTCTTC,CATSDSLPGYNEQFF
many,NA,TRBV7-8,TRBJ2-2,TGTGCCAGCAGCTCAAGGGGTGCCGGGGAGCTGTTTTTT,CASSSRGAGELFF